This TCR beta chain was sequenced during a study of OX40 agonist ivuxolimab in advanced cancers. On the study more broadly: Hepatocellular carcinoma, melanoma, renal cell or head and neck cancer occurred in dose-escalation patients.

This clone was counted a single time. Peripheral blood came from all dose cohorts at three timepoints. Produced via immunoSEQ multiplex PCR; TCRdb's table is partial and in-frame only. The repertoire has tens of thousands of clones, approximately 90% of them found once; the top ten carry approximately 6%. The CDR3 length is 14 residues. Trimming shortened V by 0 bases and J by 7 bases, and 10 bases separated the two germline ends. Germline CDR1 LGHNA, CDR2 YSLEER. The receptor's source is an adult with an advanced solid tumor such as melanoma, head and neck, liver or kidney cancer. This sample comprised CD4+ or CD8+ T cells sorted from blood, obtained in a trial of the OX40 agonist ivuxolimab. The chain combines TRBV4-3 with TRBJ2-4; possible D gene TRBD2, 5 bases. CDR3 DNA: TGCGCCAGCAGCCAAGACCCTAGCCGGAACATTCAGTACTTC. Amino acid sequence: CASSQDPSRNIQYF.